The subject of this entry is one TCR beta chain. Its matching antigen is unknown. These data come from a study of high-grade serous ovarian cancer treatment subgroups. Study-level results: Bulk tumor TCR sequencing gave no spatial information. Tumors within one patient showed repertoire similarity of 0.11 to 0.79. The analyses considered CDR3 and ignored CDR1 and CDR2. Clonal relatedness tracked neoantigen level, and by trend copy number and mutation load.

Tumor samples were obtained before definitive surgery or chemotherapy. Method: immunoSEQ multiplex PCR; TCRdb's copy keeps in-frame clones and lacks some. Of about 40,000 clones listed, approximately 81% are singletons. This CDR3 spans 16 amino acids. Germline CDR1 and CDR2: SGHTA and FQGTGA. The germline V and J ends were trimmed by 5 bases and 1 base, with 17 bases remaining between them. The TCR sequence derives from a human donor with high-grade serous ovarian cancer. The gene calls are TRBV7-3 and TRBJ1-1; D possibly corresponds to TRBD1 (5 bases). The source material was tumor tissue. CDR3 region: CASSPHGDLSNTEAFF. DNA for the CDR3: TGTGCCAGCAGCCCCCATGGGGACCTTTCGAACACTGAAGCTTTCTTT.